These 8 T cell receptor beta chains originate from one sample sequenced in a study of T cells in Graves' hyperthyroidism and ophthalmopathy. Template material for amplifying TCR beta CDR3 regions consisted of RNA transcripts. The HTBI set primed first-round TCR CDR3 RT-PCR. TCRdb redid the calling of the multiplex PCR reads with MiXCR, one entry per CDR3 protein. The profile shows 550,000 to 800,000 distinct CDR3 sequences, roughly 17% of them singletons. The material sequenced was blood. Receptors were obtained from a young man with Graves' hyperthyroidism.

This clonotype has at least ten counts. This chain joins TRBV28 and TRBJ2-1; 10 bases agree with TRBD1. The trim removed 8 bases at V and 0 bases at J, leaving 10 bases unmatched. The CDR3 covers 17 residues. Germline assignment: CDR1 MDHEN and CDR2 SYDVKM. CDR3 amino acids: CASFGTGDISSYNEQFF. DNA for the CDR3: TGTGCCAGCTTTGGGACAGGGGACATTAGCTCCTACAATGAGCAGTTCTTC. Supplemented by reference TRBV28 and TRBJ2-1, the full variable domain reads DVKVTQSSRYLVKRTGEKVFLECVQDMDHENMFWYRQDPGLGLRLIYFSYDVKMKEKGDIPEGYSVSREKKERFSLILESASTNQTSMYLCASFGTGDISSYNEQFFGPGTRLTVL.

The rearrangement joins TRBV18 to TRBJ2-6; tentative D call: TRBD2 (5 bases). Trimming took off 0 bases at V and 0 bases at J, with 18 bases between the two ends. This CDR3 spans 20 amino acids. Germline V gene data show CDR1 as KGHSH and CDR2 as LQKENI. The CDR3 is CASSPPLRALTYSGANVLTF. CDR3 nucleotides: TGTGCCAGCTCACCACCTTTGAGGGCACTGACCTACTCTGGGGCCAACGTCCTGACTTTC.

This clonotype has a handful of counts. This chain links TRBV3-2 with TRBJ2-4; the DNA was not compared with TRBD2, the D call given in the table. TRBV3-2 is a known pseudogene. The CDR3 has 17 amino acids. The CDR3 DNA sequence: TGTGCCAGCAGCCAAGACGGGAGGGGGTATGTCAAAAACATTCAGTACTTC. Its protein is CASSQDGRGYVKNIQYF.

This clonotype has more than one count but fewer than ten. V is TRBV6-2 or TRBV6-3 and J is TRBJ1-5; D is undetermined. Germline V lookup: CDR1 MNHEY, CDR2 SVGEGT. V was shortened by 4 bases and J by 7 bases, with 11 bases between the two germline ends. CDR3 size: 13 residues. The CDR3 spells CASSSMIRQPQHF. DNA for the CDR3: TGTGCCAGCAGTTCCATGATCCGACAGCCCCAGCATTTT.

In its sample, this clonotype was seen many times. One junction end does not reproduce the germline sequence, and a read error may be involved. The chain uses TRBV19 and TRBJ2-7, with 9 bases identical to TRBD1. The CDR3 covers 13 residues. Germline V lookup: CDR1 LNHDA, CDR2 SQIVND (reference sequence). The CDR3 bases are TGTGCCAGCAGTATGACAGGGGGATACGAGCAGTACTTC. Its translation: CASSMTGGYEQYF.

The sample holds a few counts of this clonotype. The genes are TRBV6-5 and TRBJ2-3; D may be TRBD1 (7 bases). There are 15 residues in the CDR3. CDR1 MNHEY and CDR2 SVGAGI come from the germline V gene. V lost 7 bases, J lost 2 bases, and 16 bases lay in between. The CDR3 DNA follows: TGTGCCAGCACCCAGGGGGTAGCGGACACAGATACGCAGTATTTT. Encoded protein: CASTQGVADTDTQYF.

This clonotype has at least ten counts. Its ends do not fully match the called genes, so a read error is possible. V gene TRBV7-9 combines with J gene TRBJ2-7; D unresolved. Germline assignment: CDR1 SEHNR and CDR2 FQNEAQ (reference sequence). The CDR3 extends over 13 amino acids. CDR3 bases: TGCGCCAGCAGCCCCTCCTCTTCTTACGAGCAGTACTTC. It yields the protein CASSPSSSYEQYF.

This clonotype was observed a handful of times. The chain recombines TRBV20-1 with TRBJ2-2; TRBD2 agrees at 8 bases. This CDR3 comprises 13 residues. CDR1 is DFQATT and CDR2 is SNEGSKA in the germline V gene (reference sequence). V trimming: 2 bases; J trimming: 4 bases; junction bases outside the gene matches: 0. CDR3 amino acids: CSARSGSTGELFF. In DNA form, the CDR3 reads TGCAGTGCTAGAAGCGGGAGCACCGGGGAGCTGTTTTTT.